The next 21 T cell receptor beta chains were all read from a single sample in a study of control samples from healthy donors and cancer patients. Sequencing was performed with immunoSEQ multiplex PCR; in TCRdb, only in-frame clones are kept and a portion is missing. Of about 410,000 clones listed, about 93% were seen once; the top ten hold around 6.4%. Sequences were obtained from PBMCs. The receptor source for this set is a man aged 35-49 years with head and neck cancer.

The chain carries TRBV7-9 and TRBJ1-4; D is undetermined. Deletions cut 2 bases from V and 15 bases from J, with 16 bases between. CDR3 length equals 13 residues. Germline values: CDR1 SEHNR, CDR2 FQNEAQ (reference sequence). The DNA of the CDR3 is TGTGCCAGCAGCTTAATAACGGTCGAAGGGTTGTTTTTT. Translating it yields CASSLITVEGLFF.

This clone showed up just a few times. The chain has TRBV10-3 and TRBJ2-1, with 13 nucleotides matching TRBD2. CDR1 and CDR2 (germline): ENHRY, SYGVKD. V gave up 8 bases and J gave up 8 bases; unmatched junction bases: 6. The CDR3 consists of 14 residues. This CDR3 is CAILTSGGSYEQFF. Here the CDR3 DNA reads TGTGCCATCTTGACTAGCGGGGGGTCATATGAGCAGTTCTTC.

V usage is TRBV4-2 and J usage is TRBJ2-1; no reliable D call. This CDR3 is 13 amino acids long. Trimming pared 1 base from V and 7 bases from J, leaving 8 bases between. Germline V CDR1 and CDR2: LGHNA, YNFKEQ. CDR3 sequence reads: CASSQALTNEQFF. In DNA form, the CDR3 reads TGTGCCAGCAGCCAAGCCCTGACAAATGAGCAGTTCTTC.

V gene TRBV7-8 combines with J gene TRBJ1-2, with D tentatively TRBD1 (6 bases). Deletions cut 2 bases from V and 3 bases from J, with 16 bases between. The CDR3 runs to 16 residues. Looked up from germline, CDR1 is SGHVS and CDR2 is FQNEAQ. CDR3 coding DNA: TGTGCCAGCAGCTTAATACCCGAACAGGGATACTATGGCTACACCTTC. Translating gives CASSLIPEQGYYGYTF.

The chain couples TRBV12-3 or TRBV12-4 to TRBJ1-6; D uncertain. This CDR3 has 13 residues. Trimming removed 2 bases at V and 6 bases at J, with 5 bases between. CDR3 sequence: CASSLSSNSPLHF. The DNA of the CDR3 is TGTGCCAGCAGTTTATCCAGTAATTCACCCCTCCACTTT.

This chain links TRBV28 with TRBJ1-2; D is perhaps TRBD1 (6 bases). The CDR3 contains 14 residues. Trimming left V 2 bases short and J 6 bases short, with 13 bases between. CDR1 is MDHEN and CDR2 is SYDVKM in the germline V gene. CDR3 nucleotides: TGTGCCAGCAGTTTAGCCCTTGGGGGCAATGGCTACACCTTC. As protein: CASSLALGGNGYTF.

The CDR3 DNA sequence: TGCGCCAGCAGCTTGGCACGGGGCGCCCAGGACGAGCAGTACTTC. It yields the protein CASSLARGAQDEQYF. The gene calls are TRBV5-1 and TRBJ2-7; D might be TRBD1 or TRBD2, each matching 5 bases. Germline assignment: CDR1 SGHRS and CDR2 YFSETQ. V was cut by 0 bases and J by 5 bases, with 15 bases left in between. The CDR3 length is 15 residues. Drawing the rest from reference TRBV5-1 and TRBJ2-7, the complete variable domain is KAGVTQTPRYLIKTRGQQVTLSCSPISGHRSVSWYQQTPGQGLQFLFEYFSETQRNKGNFPGRFSGRQFSNSRSEMNVSTLELGDSALYLCASSLARGAQDEQYFGPGTRLTVT.

The rearrangement uses TRBV9 and TRBJ1-1, with 8 nucleotides matching TRBD1. CDR1 and CDR2 from the germline V gene are SGDLS and YYNGEE. The CDR3 spans 15 residues. The V segment lost 4 bases and the J segment 5 bases; nucleotides outside the gene matches: 10. In nucleotides, the CDR3 is TGTGCCAGCAGCATAACAGGACAGGGAGGGACTGAAGCTTTCTTT. Protein product: CASSITGQGGTEAFF.

The chain links TRBV3-1 (or the pseudogene TRBV3-2) to TRBJ1-5; 8 nucleotides align to TRBD1. After removal of 0 bases from V and 4 bases from J, the junction contained 2 bases not matched to a gene. Per the germline V gene, CDR1 is LGHDT and CDR2 is YNNKEL (reference sequence). The CDR3 runs to 15 residues. In nucleotides, the CDR3 is TGTGCCAGCAGCCAAGAGACAGGGGCAAATCAGCCCCAGCATTTT. Protein product: CASSQETGANQPQHF.

The chain carries TRBV5-1 and TRBJ1-5, with D possibly being TRBD1 (5 bases). The germline gives CDR1 SGHRS, CDR2 YFSETQ. Trimming removed 0 bases from V and 7 bases from J, with 8 bases in between. The CDR3 runs 13 residues. The CDR3 spells CASSLEGYQPQHF. The CDR3 bases are TGCGCCAGCAGCTTGGAGGGGTACCAGCCCCAGCATTTT.

The V and J genes are TRBV6-5 and TRBJ1-2; D is possibly TRBD1 (5 bases). In germline, CDR1 is MNHEY, CDR2 SVGAGI. Trimming pared 6 bases from V and 2 bases from J, leaving 16 bases between. The CDR3 length is 15 residues. This chain's CDR3 is CASRKQPGPNYGYTF. CDR3 sequence (DNA): TGTGCCAGCAGGAAACAACCGGGACCGAACTATGGCTACACCTTC.

Comment on this clone: This same CDR3 is encoded by further DNA sequences in the sample. This sequence joins TRBV5-8 and TRBJ2-3; tentative D call: TRBD2 (5 bases). This CDR3 is built from 14 residues. Germline V gene data show CDR1 as SGHTS and CDR2 as YDEGEE. Trimming took 0 bases from V and 3 from J, leaving 8 bases between them. The CDR3 region has the DNA TGTGCCAGCAGCTTGGCGGGCGGGACAGATACGCAGTATTTT. Protein product: CASSLAGGTDTQYF.

The chain is built from TRBV19 and TRBJ1-2; unclear D gene. Germline values: CDR1 LNHDA, CDR2 SQIVND (reference sequence). Trimming shortened V by 7 bases and J by 5 bases, and 8 bases separated the two germline ends. The CDR3 spans 11 residues. The CDR3 bases are TGTGCCAGTACCCGAGGGTATGGCTACACCTTC. This encodes CASTRGYGYTF.

In this sample, this clone turned up a few times. The CDR3 sequence: CASSYDPVGNQPQHF. The CDR3 region has the DNA TGTGCCAGCAGCTACGACCCTGTTGGCAATCAGCCCCAGCATTTT. The rearrangement links TRBV27 to TRBJ1-5; the D is unclear. CDR1 is MNHEY and CDR2 is SMNVEV in the germline V gene (reference sequence). The germline V and J ends were trimmed by 6 bases and 2 bases, with 14 bases remaining between them. This CDR3 is built from 15 residues.

The J gene is TRBJ2-5, the V gene TRBV5-4; 13 bases map to TRBD2. V lost 0 bases and J lost 4; bases outside the gene matches: 0. The germline V gene has CDR1 SGHNT and CDR2 YYREEE (reference sequence). The CDR3 extends over 15 amino acids. The CDR3 loop reads CASSLGLAGGETQYF. In DNA form, the CDR3 reads TGTGCCAGCAGCTTGGGACTAGCGGGGGGAGAGACCCAGTACTTC.

The chain joins TRBV4-3 to TRBJ2-7; 7 bases align to TRBD1. The CDR3 runs to 16 residues. V gave up 5 bases and J gave up 0 bases; unmatched junction bases: 10. Looked up from germline, CDR1 is LGHNA and CDR2 is YSLEER. In nucleotides, the CDR3 is TGCGCCAGCAGCTTCATGGGAGAGGGGGCCTCCTACGAGCAGTACTTC. Its protein product is CASSFMGEGASYEQYF.

The chain has TRBV30 and TRBJ1-4, with no clear D. The CDR3 totals 16 residues. Trimming shortened V by 3 bases and J by 4 bases, and 18 bases separated the two germline ends. From germline, CDR1 is GTSNPN and CDR2 SVGIG (reference sequence). This CDR3 reads CAWSPPYWGFNEKLFF. DNA for the CDR3: TGTGCCTGGAGCCCCCCGTATTGGGGATTTAATGAAAAACTGTTTTTT.

Notes on this clone: A read error may account for a junction end that differs from germline. The CDR3 nucleotides read TGTGCCAGCAGCTCCGCTCCCGGGTATGAGGACTTC. Its translation: CASSSAPGYEDF. This rearrangement joins TRBV11-2 to TRBJ2-7; D is unresolved. This CDR3 region has 12 residues. The germline V gene has CDR1 SGHAT and CDR2 FQNNGV.

J is TRBJ2-3 and V is TRBV5-1; 10 bases are a match to TRBD2. The CDR3 spans 16 residues. The germline V gene has CDR1 SGHRS and CDR2 YFSETQ. V dropped 0 bases and J dropped 3; count of bases not matched to a gene: 4. CDR3 amino acids: CASSLAAGGPTDTQYF. The CDR3 bases are TGCGCCAGCAGCTTGGCAGCGGGAGGGCCAACAGATACGCAGTATTTT.

The chain is built from TRBV28 and TRBJ1-1; D not resolved. The germline gives CDR1 MDHEN, CDR2 SYDVKM. The CDR3 extends over 14 amino acids. The V gene lost 5 bases and the J gene lost 6 bases, with 16 bases spanning the gap. CDR3 sequence: CASSPRSVGPEAFF. The CDR3 nucleotides read TGTGCCAGCAGTCCGAGAAGTGTGGGCCCTGAAGCTTTCTTT.

This chain connects TRBV3-1 (or the pseudogene TRBV3-2) to TRBJ1-5; D is undetermined. CDR3 length: 14 residues. CDR1 and CDR2 from the germline V gene are LGHDT and YNNKEL (reference sequence). Trimming stripped 0 bases from V and 4 bases from J, with 7 bases between. The CDR3 sequence: CASSQDMSNQPQHF. The CDR3 DNA sequence: TGTGCCAGCAGCCAAGATATGTCAAATCAGCCCCAGCATTTT.